Following are 15 T cell receptor beta chains from one sample sequenced in a study of blood T cells in healthy people across ages. A second PCR of 7 to 11 cycles used a sample-barcoded 5' primer and a J-beta primer mix. From the 5' RACE reads, TCRdb called clonotypes with MiXCR, one entry per CDR3 protein. There are approximately 800,000 distinct CDR3 sequences in the sample; around 62% occur only once, and around a quarter lies in the top ten. Specimen: blood. The receptors stem from a man aged 25-40 years in good health.

This clonotype was picked up a small number of times. CDR3 in DNA: TGTGCCAGCAGTGAGAAGACAGGGGACTATGGCTACACCTTC. It yields the protein CASSEKTGDYGYTF. The chain links TRBV2 to TRBJ1-2, with 8 bases identical to TRBD1. Trimming removed 3 bases from V and 3 bases from J; junction bases left unmatched: 3. The CDR3 covers 14 residues. Germline V gene lookup returns CDR1 SNHLY and CDR2 FYNNEI.

J is TRBJ1-2 and V is TRBV11-2; D not resolved. This CDR3 is 17 amino acids long. Trimming removed 0 bases at V and 3 bases at J, with 17 bases between. Germline values: CDR1 SGHAT, CDR2 FQNNGV. The CDR3 here is CASSLDLHRVPYYGYTF. The DNA of the CDR3 is TGTGCCAGCAGCTTAGATTTACATAGGGTACCCTACTATGGCTACACCTTC.

The V call is TRBV19, the J call TRBJ2-5, with 7 bases identical to TRBD1. Germline V gene sequence: CDR1 LNHDA, CDR2 SQIVND (reference sequence). Germline trimming cut 6 bases from V and 3 bases from J; bases unmatched to any gene: 10. This CDR3 is built from 15 residues. CDR3: CASSLLRDSEETQYF. The CDR3 DNA sequence: TGTGCCAGTAGCCTACTCCGGGACAGTGAAGAGACCCAGTACTTC.

The V call is TRBV2, the J call TRBJ1-2, with D unresolved. This CDR3 has 12 amino acids. Germline-derived CDR1 and CDR2 are SNHLY and FYNNEI. Between the trimmed V and J ends, which lost 4 bases and 3 bases, there was a span of 6 bases. The CDR3 sequence: CASSARDYGYTF. CDR3 DNA sequence: TGTGCCAGCAGTGCCAGAGACTATGGCTACACCTTC.

The chain is built from TRBV7-3 and TRBJ1-6; 7 nucleotides match TRBD1. With V trimmed by 5 bases and J by 9 bases, 10 bases remained unmatched. This CDR3 spans 15 amino acids. Germline CDR1 is SGHTA and CDR2 is FQGTGA. The CDR3 DNA is TGTGCCAGCAGCGTACAGGGGCGAGACGGTTCACCCCTCCACTTT. It yields the protein CASSVQGRDGSPLHF. Full variable domain (missing parts from reference TRBV7-3 and TRBJ1-6): GAGVSQTPSNKVTEKGKYVELRCDPISGHTALYWYRQSLGQGPEFLIYFQGTGAADDSGLPNDRFFAVRPEGSVSTLKIQRTERGDSAVYLCASSVQGRDGSPLHFGNGTRLTVT.

There are a few counts of this clonotype. The chain recombines TRBV5-1 with TRBJ2-3, with D possibly matching TRBD1 (6 bases). The CDR3 consists of 14 residues. Trimming pared 6 bases from V and 5 bases from J, leaving 16 bases between. Germline loops: CDR1 SGHRS, CDR2 YFSETQ. The CDR3 nucleotides are TGCGCCAGCAATATCCAGGGGTCATTAGATACGCAGTATTTT. It yields the protein CASNIQGSLDTQYF.

V usage is TRBV4-2 and J usage is TRBJ2-1, with a tentative D call TRBD2 (6 bases). V lost 0 bases and J 0 bases, leaving 15 bases between the germline ends. CDR1 and CDR2 from the germline V gene are LGHNA and YNFKEQ. The CDR3 covers 18 residues. The CDR3 loop is CASSQDGKAGFSYNEQFF. DNA of the CDR3: TGTGCCAGCAGCCAAGATGGTAAGGCGGGGTTCTCCTACAATGAGCAGTTCTTC.

The CDR3: CASSALGALTDTQYF. The CDR3 DNA follows: TGTGCCAGCAGCGCCCTGGGGGCTCTCACAGATACGCAGTATTTT. The chain joins TRBV9 to TRBJ2-3; tentative D call: TRBD1 (6 bases). Germline assignment: CDR1 SGDLS and CDR2 YYNGEE. The CDR3 has 15 amino acids. Trimming shortened V by 3 bases and J by 2 bases, and 13 bases separated the two germline ends.

The CDR3 protein is CASSQEGNGAYGYTF. The DNA for the CDR3 is TGCGCCAGCAGCCAAGAAGGGAACGGGGCCTATGGCTACACCTTC. V gene TRBV4-3 combines with J gene TRBJ1-2, with D perhaps matching TRBD1 (5 bases). CDR1 is LGHNA and CDR2 is YSLEER in the germline V gene. Trimming shortened V by 0 bases and J by 4 bases, and 12 bases separated the two germline ends. The CDR3 loop spans 15 amino acids.

The V and J genes are TRBV27 and TRBJ1-2; D remains ambiguous. Trimming removed 3 bases from V and 2 bases from J, with 7 bases in between. Germline CDR1 reads MNHEY; CDR2 reads SMNVEV (reference sequence). This CDR3 is 13 amino acids long. The CDR3 DNA follows: TGTGCCAGCAGTTTGAACAGAAACTATGGCTACACCTTC. As protein: CASSLNRNYGYTF.

The rearrangement joins TRBV12-3 or TRBV12-4 to TRBJ1-3; maybe TRBD1 (5 bases). Trimming removed 1 base at V and 7 bases at J, with 11 bases between. This CDR3 spans 14 amino acids. CDR3 in DNA: TGTGCCAGCAGTTTAGGGGGCCCGAGCAACACCATATATTTT. The encoded protein is CASSLGGPSNTIYF.

The rearrangement joins TRBV27 to TRBJ1-5; D uncertain. There are 15 residues in the CDR3. Looked up from germline, CDR1 is MNHEY and CDR2 is SMNVEV (reference sequence). Trimming took off 3 bases at V and 0 bases at J, with 9 bases between the two ends. As DNA, the CDR3 is TGTGCCAGCAGTTTTATAGGTAATAGCAATCAGCCCCAGCATTTT. It encodes CASSFIGNSNQPQHF.

This clonotype was recorded many times. V and J are TRBV12-3 or TRBV12-4 and TRBJ2-5, with D unclear. The CDR3 runs to 11 residues. V was shortened by 3 bases and J by 5 bases, with 4 bases between the two germline ends. CDR3 in amino acids: CASSFTETQYF. CDR3 bases: TGTGCCAGCAGTTTTACGGAGACCCAGTACTTC.

The V and J genes are TRBV2 and TRBJ1-2; D perhaps matches TRBD1 (5 bases). V was shortened by 6 bases and J by 7 bases, with 12 bases between the two germline ends. This CDR3 comprises 12 residues. Germline V gene sequence: CDR1 SNHLY, CDR2 FYNNEI. CDR3 sequence: CASSGTLFGYTF. As DNA, the CDR3 is TGTGCCAGCAGCGGGACTCTCTTTGGCTACACCTTC.

This chain links TRBV7-2 with TRBJ1-6; D not resolved. V was trimmed by 3 bases and J by 12 bases, leaving 18 bases between them. Germline V lookup: CDR1 SGHTA, CDR2 FQGNSA. The CDR3 extends over 15 amino acids. The chain's CDR3 is CASSFTNTGGLPLHF. The CDR3 region has the DNA TGTGCCAGCAGCTTCACGAACACTGGCGGTCTACCCCTCCACTTT.